This entry features one T cell receptor beta chain sequence. Its antigen is still unknown. No base quality information exists; no much larger clone differs at one position. The sample comes from a study of Tregs in tolerant kidney transplant recipients (dated by TCRdb to the late 2010s). Notes on the research overall: The transplants used related donors with nonmyeloablative bone marrow transplantation, and mixed chimerism in the human trials was transient. TCRbeta sequencing was used in the study to identify donor-specific regulatory T cells before combined kidney and bone marrow transplantation, and the identified cells were then tracked after transplant. Overall study outcomes, separate from this receptor: Although technical replication error seemed to be minimal, the question of biological reproducibility was not addressed directly. The most biologically relevant and donor-specific TCRbeta repertoire appeared to be identified by expanding Tregs with activated donor B cells. For some patients the PCR primers changed over time, which made it impossible to compare the samples from those patients at the nucleotide level. Donor-specific Treg expansion was found to exceed global Treg expansion in tolerant patients, suggesting antigen-driven rather than nonspecific expansion. Because only a small number of patients were included, the study had limitations, and the results will need to be validated in larger populations as well as under other immunosuppression protocols.

For TCRbeta CDR3 sequencing, genomic DNA was extracted from sorted cells using the QIAGEN DNeasy Blood and Tissue Kit. High-throughput TCRbeta CDR3 sequencing was carried out commercially through immunoSEQ, with PCR amplification with bias correction and internal controls included. The study's processing was this. Unique productive TCRbeta sequences were defined by CDR3 nucleotide sequence when primers matched and otherwise by CDR3 amino acid sequence together with Vbeta and Jbeta genes. To correct sorting error, sequences shared between sorted populations at a frequency ratio of 2:1 or less were removed; the rest were assigned to the higher population. Donor-reactive sequences were defined as at least 5-fold expanded in CFSE-low cells versus unstimulated cells, with frequency of at least 0.01% in CFSE-low cells. Jensen-Shannon divergence calculated on the top 100 TCRbeta sequences ranked by frequency was used to measure repertoire divergence. For samples with multiple sequencing runs, sorting error was corrected in each run separately before the runs were combined. In TCRdb, the immuneACCESS table is reduced to in-frame sequences with V and J assigned. These tables do not hold every clone; where another copy was compared, an unresolved V gene accounts for under half, and the others remain unexplained. V and J calls and clone size are those listed in that table; D and trimming were worked out from the DNA. This sample gives roughly 69,000 clones in total; approximately 98% of them show up just once. 0.34% of the sample is taken by the ten largest.

The CDR3 starts with the cysteine, ends with the phenylalanine, and has 12 residues. The only DNA kept is the CDR3, 36 bases in frame from the first base. CDR1 and CDR2 are read off the germline V gene as KGHSH and LQKENI. V is pared back by 0 bases and J by 8 bases, with 7 bases lying between the germline termini. The sample's time point, from its label and the paper: blood sample drawn before combined kidney and bone marrow transplant. Unstimulated Tregs (CD4+CD25+CD127-), CD4+ non-Tregs (CD4+CD25-), CD4 and CD8 cells were FACS-sorted from thawed PBMCs. Before Treg sorting, thawed PBMCs were rested overnight at 37°C with 200 IU/ml IL-2. 4 combined kidney and bone marrow transplant recipients from the ITN036ST trial were included as patients, and samples were available only from these trial subjects. Healthy control blood was separated into PBMCs by Ficoll density gradient and cryopreserved, and patient PBMCs were collected both before and after transplant.

The chain uses TRBV18 and TRBJ1-2; the D segment cannot be called with confidence. This TCR derives from a human donor who received a combined kidney and bone marrow transplant. The material sequenced was Tregs from blood, taken before the transplant. The nucleotide sequence is TGTGCCAGCTCACCACCGTCTCAGGGCTACACCTTC. Its amino acids are CASSPPSQGYTF.